One sample yielded the 7 T cell receptor beta chains listed below, sequenced in a study of human T cells and chemical hapten exposure. Regarding time point: pre-sensitization, week 0. Treatment defined: therapeutic diphenylcyclopropenone sensitization with weekly scalp DPC. MiXCR was run by TCRdb on the RACE reads, yielding one entry per CDR3 protein. The data show roughly 100,000 distinct CDR3 sequences, with 12% seen just once and around 1.6% held by the top ten. Sample: whole blood, taken in connection with sensitization to the hapten diphenylcyclopropenone (DPC). These receptors all stem from a woman aged 50 to 60 with alopecia areata. Some clones in this sample may be carry-over from other donors' samples.

This clonotype has a handful of counts. This chain joins TRBV5-1 and TRBJ2-3; D is unclear. The length of the CDR3 is 12 residues. The V gene lost 4 bases and the J gene lost 2 bases, with 5 bases spanning the gap. Germline-derived CDR1 and CDR2 are SGHRS and YFSETQ. The CDR3 region is CASSLVTDTQYF. For the CDR3, the DNA is TGCGCCAGCAGCCTCGTCACAGATACGCAGTATTTT.

This clonotype appeared many times. J is TRBJ2-3 and V is TRBV29-1, with D possibly TRBD2 on 6 matching bases. V shed 7 bases and J shed 0 bases, with 11 bases lying between them. The CDR3 has 13 residues. Germline assignment: CDR1 SQVTM and CDR2 ANQGSEA. The CDR3 loop reads CSGGVASTDTQYF. CDR3 sequence (DNA): TGCAGCGGCGGGGTCGCGAGCACAGATACGCAGTATTTT.

The chain uses TRBV7-9 and TRBJ2-3, with TRBD2 as a possible D gene (5 bases). V was pared by 2 bases and J by 10 bases, with 7 bases between. This CDR3 is built from 11 residues. Germline CDR1 SEHNR, CDR2 FQNEAQ (reference sequence). This CDR3 reads CASSLNGAQYF. The CDR3 DNA follows: TGTGCCAGCAGCTTAAACGGGGCGCAGTATTTT.

The gene calls are TRBV20-1 and TRBJ2-5; D not certain. The CDR3 length is 11 residues. The germline V gene has CDR1 DFQATT and CDR2 SNEGSKA (reference sequence). Trimming cost V 1 base and J 2 bases, with 2 bases left between them. DNA of the CDR3: TGCAGTGCTAGAGTGCAAGAGACCCAGTACTTC. This translates into CSARVQETQYF.

This chain joins TRBV4-1 and TRBJ2-3; 15 positions match TRBD2. After removal of 4 bases from V and 2 bases from J, the junction contained 7 bases not matched to a gene. CDR3 length: 18 residues. Germline CDR1 is MGHRA and CDR2 is YSYEKL. The CDR3 nucleotides are TGCGCCAGCAGCCCTAGGACTAGCGGGGGGGCCGCCACAGATACGCAGTATTTT. Translated: CASSPRTSGGAATDTQYF.

This clonotype was picked up a small number of times. The chain couples TRBV28 to TRBJ1-1; TRBD1 might be the D (5 bases). V lost 2 bases and J 3 bases, leaving 10 bases between the germline ends. The length of the CDR3 is 14 residues. Germline loops: CDR1 MDHEN, CDR2 SYDVKM. This CDR3 reads CASSLSQGDTEAFF. CDR3 nucleotide sequence: TGTGCCAGCAGTTTAAGTCAGGGCGACACTGAAGCTTTCTTT.

This clonotype was found a few times. The chain joins TRBV2 to TRBJ2-2, with 7 bases matching TRBD1. Per germline, CDR1 SNHLY and CDR2 FYNNEI. The CDR3 extends over 16 amino acids. V lost 5 bases to trimming and J lost 2 bases; unmatched junction nucleotides: 8. This chain's CDR3 is CASSPQGVSNTGELFF. The CDR3 coding sequence is TGTGCCAGCAGTCCCCAGGGGGTTTCAAACACCGGGGAGCTGTTTTTT. The variable domain in full, completed from reference TRBV2 and TRBJ2-2, reads EPEVTQTPSHQVTQMGQEVILRCVPISNHLYFYWYRQILGQKVEFLVSFYNNEISEKSEIFDDQFSVERPDGSNFTLKIRSTKLEDSAMYFCASSPQGVSNTGELFFGEGSRLTVL.